This is a list of T cell receptor beta chains from one sample in a study of shared clonotypes between healthy human individuals. TCRdb keeps only in-frame clones here, not all; method: immunoSEQ multiplex PCR. The table lists about 680,000 clones, around four fifths of them singletons. Material: memory CD4+ T cells sorted from blood. These receptors originate from a woman aged 25 to 45 in good health. CDR3s include the opening cysteine and the closing phenylalanine or tryptophan. Each record gives: clone size, V gene, J gene, D gene, CDR3 protein, CDR3 DNA. A D gene is named only where the DNA matches it firmly. Clone size is stated in some rows and not others, as once, few, many or a class when expanded.

.,TRBV19,TRBJ2-3,.,CAVGPRGDTQYF,TGTGCCGTTGGCCCCAGGGGAGATACGCAGTATTTT
.,TRBV28,TRBJ1-1,.,CASRERGNTEAFF,TGTGCCAGCAGGGAGAGGGGGAACACTGAAGCTTTCTTT
.,TRBV28,TRBJ1-5,TRBD1,CASIPLQGAWQPQHF,TGTGCCAGCATCCCCTTACAGGGGGCTTGGCAGCCCCAGCATTTT
.,TRBV5-1,TRBJ2-7,TRBD2,CASIAGLAGPGSSYEQYF,TGCGCCAGCATCGCGGGACTAGCGGGACCAGGGAGCTCCTACGAGCAGTACTTC
.,TRBV28,TRBJ1-5,.,CASSPLYSNQPQHF,TGTGCCAGCAGCCCATTGTATAGCAATCAGCCCCAGCATTTT
.,TRBV19,TRBJ1-1,.,CASRGMNTEAFF,TGTGCCAGTCGGGGAATGAACACTGAAGCTTTCTTT
.,TRBV6-6,TRBJ2-1,TRBD2,CASSWTSGRASEFF,TGTGCCAGCAGTTGGACTAGCGGGAGGGCATCGGAGTTCTTC
.,TRBV4-1,TRBJ2-1,.,CASSQNQGSPYNEQFF,TGCGCCAGCAGCCAAAACCAGGGTTCCCCCTACAATGAGCAGTTCTTC
once,TRBV11-3,TRBJ2-1,.,CASSLVDFGEQFF,TGTGCCAGCAGCTTAGTGGATTTCGGTGAGCAGTTCTTC
few,TRBV18,TRBJ2-1,TRBD2,CASSQGAGVPNEQFF,TGTGCCAGCAGCCAAGGGGCGGGAGTCCCCAATGAGCAGTTCTTC
.,TRBV7-2,TRBJ2-5,TRBD2,CASSRLRTSGIKTQYF,TGTGCCAGCAGCCGCCTACGGACTAGCGGGATAAAGACCCAGTACTTC
.,TRBV6-5,TRBJ2-7,TRBD1,CASSYSRDRVHEQYF,TGTGCCAGCAGTTACTCGAGGGACAGGGTCCACGAGCAGTACTTC
.,TRBV5-1,TRBJ1-2,TRBD1,CASSKTGNYGYTF,TGCGCCAGCAGCAAGACAGGGAACTATGGCTACACCTTC
few,TRBV5-1,TRBJ1-3,.,CASSLWAVDSGNTIYF,TGCGCCAGCAGCTTGTGGGCGGTAGACTCTGGAAACACCATATATTTT
many,TRBV5-1,TRBJ1-2,TRBD1,CASTSGGTNYGYTF,TGCGCCAGCACCTCAGGGGGGACTAACTATGGCTACACCTTC
.,TRBV28,TRBJ2-3,.,CASSGYTDTQYF,TGTGCCAGCAGTGGATACACAGATACGCAGTATTTT
.,TRBV2,TRBJ1-5,.,CASSPTFGDQPQHF,TGTGCCAGCTCGCCGACATTTGGGGATCAGCCCCAGCATTTT
.,TRBV11-2,TRBJ2-3,TRBD2,CASSFAGADTQYF,TGTGCCAGCAGCTTTGCGGGAGCAGATACGCAGTATTTT
.,TRBV4-1,TRBJ1-1,.,CASSQGPNTEAFF,TGCGCCAGCAGCCAAGGCCCTAACACTGAAGCTTTCTTT
.,TRBV29-1,TRBJ2-7,.,CSVYSGYEQYF,TGCAGCGTTTACTCAGGATACGAGCAGTACTTC
.,TRBV11-2,TRBJ2-1,.,CASSFIIAASYNEQFF,TGTGCCAGCAGCTTCATAATAGCGGCTTCCTACAATGAGCAGTTCTTC
.,TRBV15,TRBJ2-5,TRBD2,CATSRVGLAEETQYF,TGTGCCACCAGCAGAGTGGGACTAGCCGAAGAGACCCAGTACTTC
.,TRBV25-1,TRBJ2-7,.,CASARGSYEQYF,TGTGCCAGCGCTAGGGGGTCCTACGAGCAGTACTTC
.,TRBV11-3,TRBJ2-5,TRBD2,CASSPGLAGGPRETQYF,TGTGCCAGCAGCCCTGGACTAGCGGGAGGGCCACGAGAGACCCAGTACTTC
.,TRBV10-3,TRBJ1-1,TRBD1,CAIRGQGDTEAFF,TGTGCCATCAGAGGACAGGGTGACACTGAAGCTTTCTTT
.,TRBV6-1,TRBJ1-5,.,CASSDAGGDQPQHF,TGTGCCAGCAGTGACGCGGGGGGCGATCAGCCCCAGCATTTT
few,TRBV6-6,TRBJ1-4,.,CASSRSTNEKLFF,TGTGCCAGTAGCAGGTCAACTAATGAAAAACTGTTTTTT
.,TRBV28,TRBJ2-1,TRBD2,CASSRRKTGLAGAAGSNEQFF,TGTGCCAGCAGCCGACGTAAAACGGGACTAGCGGGAGCGGCTGGATCAAATGAGCAGTTCTTC
.,TRBV18,TRBJ2-2,TRBD1,CASSPSRIGQGNTGELFF,TGTGCCAGCTCACCAAGCAGAATTGGACAGGGGAACACCGGGGAGCTGTTTTTT
.,TRBV5-1,TRBJ1-2,TRBD1,CASKLSPQGIYGYTF,TGCGCCAGCAAGCTCTCTCCACAGGGGATCTATGGCTACACCTTC
.,TRBV28,TRBJ1-2,TRBD1,CASTGTGGAGYGYTF,TGTGCCAGTACCGGGACAGGGGGCGCGGGGTATGGCTACACCTTC
.,TRBV7-9,TRBJ2-7,TRBD2,CASSPIGGETVLEQYF,TGTGCCAGCAGCCCCATCGGGGGGGAAACGGTTCTCGAGCAGTACTTC
.,TRBV6-5,TRBJ2-7,.,CASSRTHSEQYF,TGTGCCAGCAGCCGAACCCATAGCGAGCAGTACTTC
.,TRBV20-1,TRBJ2-5,.,CSASTETQYF,TGCAGTGCCTCAACAGAGACCCAGTACTTC
.,TRBV19,TRBJ2-6,TRBD2,CASNQIGGGSGANVLTF,TGTGCCAGTAATCAGATTGGGGGAGGGTCCGGGGCCAACGTCCTGACTTTC
many,TRBV9,TRBJ1-1,.,CASSYLTVMNTEAFF,TGTGCCAGCAGCTATCTGACTGTAATGAACACTGAAGCTTTCTTT
.,TRBV11-3,TRBJ2-7,.,CASSLRPAEQYF,TGTGCCAGCAGCTTGCGTCCCGCCGAGCAGTACTTC